This entry describes one T cell receptor beta chain. The sample originates from a study of T cells expressing NK-cell markers. Turning to the study itself: The study sequenced eight donors, seven HCMV-seropositive and one seronegative.

From germline, CDR1 is SNHLY and CDR2 FYNNEI. The CDR3 has 14 residues. TCRdb reanalyzed the 5' RACE reads and collapses them to one entry per CDR3 protein, without DNA. The data show a few hundred thousand distinct CDR3 sequences, and the top ten clones hold 4% to 6.5%. Source material: blood T cells: a sorted CD56 or NKG2C T cell subset, CD4+ or CD8+ T cells, or bulk PBMC T cells (not recorded which). The V and J genes are TRBV2 and TRBJ1-2. This TCR was sampled from a man aged 18 to 70 in good health. CDR3 protein: CASRGDSGNYGYTF.